The present entry profiles one T cell receptor (beta chain) with its context. The data were taken from a study of blood T cell repertoires in COVID-19. Looking at the study overall: Sources were T cells, B-cell-depleted T cells, or PBMCs; the material itself was cDNA or gDNA.

As originally analysed: Amplification from reference gene primers served as the basis for estimated nucleated cell counts. Sequenced by immunoSEQ multiplex PCR; TCRdb stores in-frame clones only, minus some. V and J calls and clone size are given by that table; D and trimming were obtained from the DNA. Altogether over 85,000 clones are present, approximately 86% being singletons, with the ten largest covering around 3%. Germline CDR1 reads LNHDA; CDR2 reads SQIVND (reference sequence). The CDR3 consists of 14 residues. Trimming took 4 bases from V and 2 from J; bases not matched to a gene: 4. This clonotype was sampled from a man aged 50-60 years with active or convalescent COVID-19. Material for sequencing was peripheral blood. J is TRBJ2-7 and V is TRBV19; 8 nucleotides align to TRBD1. The CDR3 DNA sequence: TGTGCCAGTAGTAACGGACAGGGCCCCTACGAGCAGTACTTC. Translation gives CASSNGQGPYEQYF.